Listed below are T cell receptor beta chains from one sample, sequenced in a study of blood T cell repertoires in COVID-19. The method was immunoSEQ multiplex PCR; TCRdb's version includes in-frame clones alone and lacks a portion of them. The data contain around 320,000 clones, about 90% of them singletons. The sequenced sample consisted of PBMCs or T cells enriched from blood (not recorded which). The receptors shown here come from a young woman with acute COVID-19. Both conserved end residues are part of each CDR3. Where a row states a size, it is once, few, many or the class of an expanded clone; other rows omit it.

J,V,size,CDR3
TRBJ2-7,TRBV5-1,once,CASSYTGGVNEQYF
TRBJ2-2,TRBV7-6,-,CASSLAGGRRTGELFF
TRBJ1-1,TRBV18,-,CASSPGASEAFF
TRBJ2-7,TRBV5-1,-,CASSTGLAYSSYEQYF
TRBJ1-5,TRBV2,-,CASSDGQSNQPQHF
TRBJ1-3,TRBV7-9,-,CASSLAGHSGNTIYF
TRBJ1-5,TRBV25-1,-,CASSGQGTRQPQHF
TRBJ2-5,TRBV28,-,CASIPGLAGNQETQYF
TRBJ2-3,TRBV27,-,CASGSWGGGADTQYF
TRBJ1-4,TRBV7-9,once,CASSLSTAGTNEKLFF
TRBJ1-1,TRBV19,-,CASGIGQGIGGTEAFF
TRBJ2-7,TRBV7-2,-,CASSLSGTGTYEQYF
TRBJ1-2,TRBV28,-,CATEDRVGYGYTF
TRBJ1-5,TRBV6-5,few,CASSRREYQPQHF
TRBJ1-5,TRBV6-1,few,CASSEGQGPANQPQHF
TRBJ2-7,TRBV11-2,-,CASSSTSGTSGPKDYEQYF
TRBJ1-3,TRBV9,-,CASSPAPREGRKNSGNTIYF
TRBJ2-1,TRBV24-1,-,CATSDLDGTGVSYNEQFF
TRBJ2-5,TRBV10-3,-,CAISDYTSGKETQYF
TRBJ2-1,TRBV11-3,-,CASSSLAVRDEQFF
TRBJ1-1,TRBV5-1,-,CASSWDSLNTEAFF
TRBJ1-5,TRBV9,-,CASSGQGFNQPQHF